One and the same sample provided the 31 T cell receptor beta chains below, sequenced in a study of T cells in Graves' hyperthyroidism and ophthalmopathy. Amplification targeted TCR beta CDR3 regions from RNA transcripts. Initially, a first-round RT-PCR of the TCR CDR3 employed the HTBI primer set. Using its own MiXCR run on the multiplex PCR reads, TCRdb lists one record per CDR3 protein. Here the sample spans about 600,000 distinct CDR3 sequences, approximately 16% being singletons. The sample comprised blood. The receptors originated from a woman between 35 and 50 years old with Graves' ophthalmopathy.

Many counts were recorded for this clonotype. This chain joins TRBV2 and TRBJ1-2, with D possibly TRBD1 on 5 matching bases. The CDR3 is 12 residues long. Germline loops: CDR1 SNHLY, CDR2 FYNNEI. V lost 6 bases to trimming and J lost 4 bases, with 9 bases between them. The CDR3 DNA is TGTGCCAGCAGGGGGGGAACCTATGGCTACACCTTC. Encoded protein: CASRGGTYGYTF.

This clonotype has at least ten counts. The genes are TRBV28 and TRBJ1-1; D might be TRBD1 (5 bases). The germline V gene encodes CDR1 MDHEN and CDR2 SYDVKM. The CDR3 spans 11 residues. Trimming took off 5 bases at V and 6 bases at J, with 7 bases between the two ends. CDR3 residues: CASSGGPEAFF. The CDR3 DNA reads TGTGCCAGCAGTGGGGGTCCTGAAGCTTTCTTT.

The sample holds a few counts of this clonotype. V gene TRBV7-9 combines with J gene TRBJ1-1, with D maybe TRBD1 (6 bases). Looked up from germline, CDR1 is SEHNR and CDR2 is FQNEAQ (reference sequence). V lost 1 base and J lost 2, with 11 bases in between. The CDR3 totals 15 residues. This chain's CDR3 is CASSLGGQINTEAFF. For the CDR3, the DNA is TGTGCCAGCAGCTTAGGGGGGCAGATCAACACTGAAGCTTTCTTT.

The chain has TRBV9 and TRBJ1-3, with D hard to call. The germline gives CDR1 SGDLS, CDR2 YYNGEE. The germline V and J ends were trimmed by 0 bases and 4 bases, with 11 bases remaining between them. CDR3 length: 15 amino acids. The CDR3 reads CASSVGGDPGNTIYF. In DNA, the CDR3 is TGTGCCAGCAGCGTAGGGGGAGATCCCGGAAACACCATATATTTT.

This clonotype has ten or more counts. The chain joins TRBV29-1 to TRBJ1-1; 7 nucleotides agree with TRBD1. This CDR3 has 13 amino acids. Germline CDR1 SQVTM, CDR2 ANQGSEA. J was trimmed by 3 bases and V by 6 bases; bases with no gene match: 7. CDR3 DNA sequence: TGCAGCGTATACAGGGGTAGGGACACTGAAGCTTTCTTT. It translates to CSVYRGRDTEAFF.

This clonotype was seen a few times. CDR3 in amino acids: CASTKSGGAGNTQYF. The DNA for the CDR3 is TGTGCCAGCACCAAAAGTGGGGGGGCCGGGAATACGCAGTATTTT. This chain connects TRBV6-1 to TRBJ2-3; a possible D gene is TRBD2 (7 bases). The ends were cut back, 7 bases at V and 7 bases at J, with 21 bases in the middle. The germline CDR1 and CDR2 sequences are MNHNS and SASEGT. The CDR3 contains 15 residues.

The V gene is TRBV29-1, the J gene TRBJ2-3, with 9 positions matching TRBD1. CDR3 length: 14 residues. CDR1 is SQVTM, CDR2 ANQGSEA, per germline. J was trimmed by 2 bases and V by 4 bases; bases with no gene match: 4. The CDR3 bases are TGCAGCGTTGGCGGACAGGGGTTCACAGATACGCAGTATTTT. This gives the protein CSVGGQGFTDTQYF.

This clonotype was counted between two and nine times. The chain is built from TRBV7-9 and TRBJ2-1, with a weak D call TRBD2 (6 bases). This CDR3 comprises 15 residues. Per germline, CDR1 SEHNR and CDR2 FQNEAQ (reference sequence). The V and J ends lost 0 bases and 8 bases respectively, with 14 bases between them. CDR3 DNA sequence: TGTGCCAGCAGCTTAGCGGTGGGCGGGACCCATGAGCAGTTCTTC. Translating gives CASSLAVGGTHEQFF.

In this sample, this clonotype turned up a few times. The CDR3 sequence is CASSARTGTANSPLHF. The CDR3 coding sequence is TGTGCCAGCAGCGCAAGAACCGGGACAGCGAATTCACCCCTCCACTTT. The chain joins TRBV11-2 to TRBJ1-6; 7 nucleotides match TRBD1. This CDR3 spans 16 amino acids. V lost 5 bases and J lost 7; bases outside the gene matches: 11. The germline gives CDR1 SGHAT, CDR2 FQNNGV. The full variable domain, rest sourced from reference TRBV11-2 and TRBJ1-6, is EAGVAQSPRYKIIEKRQSVAFWCNPISGHATLYWYQQILGQGPKLLIQFQNNGVVDDSQLPKDRFSAERLKGVDSTLKIQPAKLEDSAVYLCASSARTGTANSPLHFGNGTRLTVT.

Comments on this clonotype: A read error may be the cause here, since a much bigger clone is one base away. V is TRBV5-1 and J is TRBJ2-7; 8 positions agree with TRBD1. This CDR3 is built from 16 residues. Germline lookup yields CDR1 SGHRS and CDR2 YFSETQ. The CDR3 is CTSSSFYGQGRYEQYF. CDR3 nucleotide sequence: TGCACCAGCAGCTCATTCTACGGACAGGGAAGGTACGAGCAGTACTTC.

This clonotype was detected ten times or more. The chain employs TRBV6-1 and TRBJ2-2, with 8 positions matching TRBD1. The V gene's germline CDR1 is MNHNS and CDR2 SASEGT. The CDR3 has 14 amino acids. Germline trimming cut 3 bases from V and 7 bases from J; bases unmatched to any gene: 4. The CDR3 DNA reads TGTGCCAGCAGTGAGACAGGGGAGGTCGGGGAGCTGTTTTTT. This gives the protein CASSETGEVGELFF.

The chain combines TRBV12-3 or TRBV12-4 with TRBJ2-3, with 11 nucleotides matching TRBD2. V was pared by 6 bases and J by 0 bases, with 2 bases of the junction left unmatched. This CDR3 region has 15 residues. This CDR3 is CASRWTSGSTDTQYF. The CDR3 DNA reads TGTGCCAGCAGGTGGACTAGCGGGAGCACAGATACGCAGTATTTT.

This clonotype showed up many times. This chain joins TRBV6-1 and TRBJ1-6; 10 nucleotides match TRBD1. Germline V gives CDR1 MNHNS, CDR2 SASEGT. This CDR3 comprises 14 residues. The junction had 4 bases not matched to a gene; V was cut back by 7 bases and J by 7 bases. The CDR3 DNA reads TGTGCCAGCATCCGGGACAGGGGAAATTCACCCCTCCACTTT. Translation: CASIRDRGNSPLHF.

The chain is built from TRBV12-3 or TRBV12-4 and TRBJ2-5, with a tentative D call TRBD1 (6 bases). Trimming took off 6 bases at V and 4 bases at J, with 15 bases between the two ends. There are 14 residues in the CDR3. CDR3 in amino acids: CASSWDTTRETQYF. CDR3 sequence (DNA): TGTGCCAGCAGCTGGGACACGACTCGAGAGACCCAGTACTTC.

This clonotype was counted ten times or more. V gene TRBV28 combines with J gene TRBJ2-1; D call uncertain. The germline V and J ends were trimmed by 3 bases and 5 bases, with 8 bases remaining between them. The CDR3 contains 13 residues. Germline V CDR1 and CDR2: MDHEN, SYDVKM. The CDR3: CASSLWQDNEQFF. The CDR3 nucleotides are TGTGCCAGCAGTTTGTGGCAGGACAATGAGCAGTTCTTC.

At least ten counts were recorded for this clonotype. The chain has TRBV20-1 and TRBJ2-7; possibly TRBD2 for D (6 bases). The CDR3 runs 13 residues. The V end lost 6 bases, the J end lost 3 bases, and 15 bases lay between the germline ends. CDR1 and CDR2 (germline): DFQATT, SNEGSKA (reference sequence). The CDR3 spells CSANRGGNYEQYF. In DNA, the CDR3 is TGCAGTGCCAACCGGGGAGGAAACTACGAGCAGTACTTC.

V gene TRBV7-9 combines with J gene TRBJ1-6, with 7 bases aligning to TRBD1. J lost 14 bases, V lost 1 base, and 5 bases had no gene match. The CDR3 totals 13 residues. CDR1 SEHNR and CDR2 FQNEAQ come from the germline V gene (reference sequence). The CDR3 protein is CASSLEADRSLHF. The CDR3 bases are TGTGCCAGCAGCTTAGAGGCGGACAGGTCCCTCCACTTT.

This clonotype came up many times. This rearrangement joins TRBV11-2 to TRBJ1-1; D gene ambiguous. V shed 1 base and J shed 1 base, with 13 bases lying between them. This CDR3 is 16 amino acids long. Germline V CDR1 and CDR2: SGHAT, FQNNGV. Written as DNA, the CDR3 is TGTGCCAGCAGCTTAGGATTCCAAGTACAGAACACTGAAGCTTTCTTT. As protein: CASSLGFQVQNTEAFF.

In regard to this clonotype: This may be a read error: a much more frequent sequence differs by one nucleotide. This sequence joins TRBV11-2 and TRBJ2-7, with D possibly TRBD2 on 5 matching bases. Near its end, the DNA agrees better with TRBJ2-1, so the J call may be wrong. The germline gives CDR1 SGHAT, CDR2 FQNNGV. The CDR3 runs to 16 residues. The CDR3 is CASSLRSGLLAYEQFF. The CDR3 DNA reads TGTGCCAGCAGCTTGAGGTCCGGGCTCCTAGCCTACGAGCAGTTCTTC.

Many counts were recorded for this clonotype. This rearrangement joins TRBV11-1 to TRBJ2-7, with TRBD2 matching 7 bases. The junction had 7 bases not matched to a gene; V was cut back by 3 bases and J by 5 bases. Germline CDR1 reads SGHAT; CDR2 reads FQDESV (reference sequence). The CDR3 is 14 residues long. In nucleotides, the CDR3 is TGTGCCAGCAGCTTGGCGGGAGCGATCCACGAGCAGTACTTC. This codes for CASSLAGAIHEQYF.

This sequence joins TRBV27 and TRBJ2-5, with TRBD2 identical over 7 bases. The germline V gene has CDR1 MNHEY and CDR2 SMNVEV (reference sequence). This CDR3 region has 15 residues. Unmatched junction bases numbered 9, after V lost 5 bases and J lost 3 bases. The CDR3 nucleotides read TGTGCCAGCAGTCCTACCTCTAGCGGAGAAGAGACCCAGTACTTC. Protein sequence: CASSPTSSGEETQYF.

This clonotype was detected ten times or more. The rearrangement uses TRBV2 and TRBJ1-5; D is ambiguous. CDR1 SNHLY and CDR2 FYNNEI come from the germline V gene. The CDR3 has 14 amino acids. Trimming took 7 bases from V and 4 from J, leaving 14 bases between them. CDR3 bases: TGTGCCAGCACGACCGACGGGTTTAATCAGCCCCAGCATTTT. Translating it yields CASTTDGFNQPQHF. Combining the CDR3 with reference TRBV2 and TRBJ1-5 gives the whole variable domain EPEVTQTPSHQVTQMGQEVILRCVPISNHLYFYWYRQILGQKVEFLVSFYNNEISEKSEIFDDQFSVERPDGSNFTLKIRSTKLEDSAMYFCASTTDGFNQPQHFGDGTRLSIL.

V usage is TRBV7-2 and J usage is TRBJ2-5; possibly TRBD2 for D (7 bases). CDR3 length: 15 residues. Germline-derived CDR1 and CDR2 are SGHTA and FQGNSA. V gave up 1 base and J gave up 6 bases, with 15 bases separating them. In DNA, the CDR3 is TGTGCCAGCAGCTTAGGGGGGGGCAGGGGCCAGACCCAGTACTTC. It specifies CASSLGGGRGQTQYF.

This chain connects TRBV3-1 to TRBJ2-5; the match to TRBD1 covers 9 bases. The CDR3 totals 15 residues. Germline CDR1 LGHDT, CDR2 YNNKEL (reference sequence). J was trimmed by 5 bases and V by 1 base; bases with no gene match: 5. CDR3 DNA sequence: TGTGCCAGCAGCCAAGCGGGACAGGGAGGGGAGACCCAGTACTTC. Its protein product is CASSQAGQGGETQYF.

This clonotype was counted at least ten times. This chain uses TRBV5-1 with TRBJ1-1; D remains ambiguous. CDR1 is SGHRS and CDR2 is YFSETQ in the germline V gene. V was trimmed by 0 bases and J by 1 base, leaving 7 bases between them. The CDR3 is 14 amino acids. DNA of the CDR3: TGCGCCAGCAGCTTGGCAGGCACGAACACTGAAGCTTTCTTT. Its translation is CASSLAGTNTEAFF.

CDR3 sequence (DNA): TGTGCCAGCAGCTATCAGCGGGGGAGCACAGATACGCAGTATTTT. The encoded protein is CASSYQRGSTDTQYF. This sequence joins TRBV7-9 and TRBJ2-3, with 8 positions matching TRBD2. Germline V gene data show CDR1 as SEHNR and CDR2 as FQNEAQ (reference sequence). The CDR3 extends over 15 amino acids. Trimming took 4 bases from V and 0 from J; bases not matched to a gene: 3.

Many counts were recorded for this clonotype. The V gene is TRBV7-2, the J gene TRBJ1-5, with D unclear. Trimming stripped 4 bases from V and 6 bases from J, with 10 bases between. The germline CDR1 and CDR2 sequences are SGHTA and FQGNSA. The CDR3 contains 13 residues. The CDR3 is CASSYRNLQPQHF. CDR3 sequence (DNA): TGTGCCAGCAGCTACCGTAACCTTCAGCCCCAGCATTTT.

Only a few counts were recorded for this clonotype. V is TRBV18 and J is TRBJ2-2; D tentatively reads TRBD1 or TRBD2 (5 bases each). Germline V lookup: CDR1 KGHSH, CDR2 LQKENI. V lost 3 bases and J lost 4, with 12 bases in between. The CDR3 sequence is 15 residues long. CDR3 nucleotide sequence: TGTGCCAGCTCACCGGGCGCAGGGACCACCGGGGAGCTGTTTTTT. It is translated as CASSPGAGTTGELFF.

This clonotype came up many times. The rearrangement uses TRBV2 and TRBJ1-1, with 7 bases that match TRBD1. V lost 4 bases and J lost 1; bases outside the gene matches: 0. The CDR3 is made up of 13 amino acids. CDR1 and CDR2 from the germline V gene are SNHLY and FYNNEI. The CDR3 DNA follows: TGTGCCAGCAGTGGGGACAGGAACACTGAAGCTTTCTTT. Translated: CASSGDRNTEAFF. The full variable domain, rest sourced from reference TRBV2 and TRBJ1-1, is EPEVTQTPSHQVTQMGQEVILRCVPISNHLYFYWYRQILGQKVEFLVSFYNNEISEKSEIFDDQFSVERPDGSNFTLKIRSTKLEDSAMYFCASSGDRNTEAFFGQGTRLTVV.

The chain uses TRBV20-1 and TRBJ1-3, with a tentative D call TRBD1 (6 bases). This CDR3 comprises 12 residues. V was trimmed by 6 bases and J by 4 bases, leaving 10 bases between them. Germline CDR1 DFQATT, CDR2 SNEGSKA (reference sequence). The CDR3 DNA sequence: TGCAGTGCCCCTGGACAGGGAAACACCATATATTTT. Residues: CSAPGQGNTIYF.

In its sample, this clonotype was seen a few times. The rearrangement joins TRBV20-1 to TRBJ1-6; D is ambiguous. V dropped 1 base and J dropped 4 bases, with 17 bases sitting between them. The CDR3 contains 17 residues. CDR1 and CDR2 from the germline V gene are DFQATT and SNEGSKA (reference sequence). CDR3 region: CSARGMAEPSYNSPLHF. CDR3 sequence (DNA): TGCAGTGCTAGAGGGATGGCAGAACCCTCTTATAATTCACCCCTCCACTTT.